Following are 29 T cell receptor beta chains from one sample sequenced in a study of blood T cell repertoires in COVID-19. This table comes from immunoSEQ multiplex PCR, and its TCRdb copy is limited to in-frame clones, with some not included. The table includes under 200,000 clones, approximately 90% detected once. The sample was peripheral blood. The source is a man aged 18 to 29 with acute or convalescent COVID-19.

The rearrangement links TRBV6-5 to TRBJ1-2, with TRBD1 matching over 7 bases. J was trimmed by 8 bases and V by 7 bases; bases with no gene match: 10. The CDR3 is made up of 13 amino acids. CDR1 MNHEY and CDR2 SVGAGI come from the germline V gene. As DNA, the CDR3 is TGTGCCAGCACGAAGGGGCCAGGGGGAGGCTACACCTTC. It encodes CASTKGPGGGYTF.

The gene calls are TRBV30 and TRBJ1-6, with D possibly matching TRBD1 (6 bases). CDR1 GTSNPN and CDR2 SVGIG come from the germline V gene (reference sequence). This CDR3 is built from 15 residues. With 4 bases removed from V and 3 bases from J, the gap between germline ends came to 13 bases. Here the CDR3 reads CAWTSGQIYNSPLHF. The CDR3 nucleotides are TGTGCCTGGACGTCAGGACAGATCTATAATTCACCCCTCCACTTT. The entire variable domain, with the rest obtained from reference TRBV30 and TRBJ1-6, is as follows: SQTIHQWPATLVQPVGSPLSLECTVEGTSNPNLYWYRQAAGRGLQLLFYSVGIGQISSEVPQNLSASRPQDRQFILSSKKLLLSDSGFYLCAWTSGQIYNSPLHFGNGTRLTVT.

This clone has only one observation. The chain uses TRBV28 and TRBJ2-5; the match to TRBD2 covers 8 bases. Germline V gene lookup returns CDR1 MDHEN and CDR2 SYDVKM. V shed 6 bases and J 2 bases; nucleotides not matched to a gene: 5. CDR3 length: 14 residues. The CDR3 region has the DNA TGTGCCAGCAGGCAGCGGGAGCTACAAGAGACCCAGTACTTC. As protein: CASRQRELQETQYF.

The genes are TRBV18 and TRBJ2-7; D possibly corresponds to TRBD1 (5 bases). Trimming removed 2 bases from V and 1 base from J, with 15 bases in between. CDR3 length equals 16 residues. Germline V gene sequence: CDR1 KGHSH, CDR2 LQKENI. CDR3 residues: CASSPGAGSGSYEQYV. Here the CDR3 DNA reads TGTGCCAGCTCACCAGGGGCAGGGTCAGGATCCTACGAGCAGTACGTC.

This chain uses TRBV6-5 with TRBJ2-2; D gene unclear. The CDR3 totals 13 residues. CDR1 is MNHEY and CDR2 is SVGAGI in the germline V gene. The V and J ends lost 1 base and 6 bases respectively, with 6 bases between them. CDR3 amino acids: CASSYFYAGELFF. CDR3 coding DNA: TGTGCCAGCAGTTACTTCTACGCCGGGGAGCTGTTTTTT.

The rearrangement joins TRBV10-1 to TRBJ2-7; 8 bases line up with TRBD2. Germline V gene lookup returns CDR1 WNHNN and CDR2 SYGVQD (reference sequence). V lost 8 bases, J lost 3 bases, and 9 bases stayed unmatched. This CDR3 has 14 amino acids. The CDR3 DNA is TGCGCCAGCTCCTCCGGGACTAGTCGCTACGAGCAGTACTTC. Translated, it gives CASSSGTSRYEQYF.

This sequence joins TRBV7-9 and TRBJ1-2, with TRBD1 matching over 10 bases. V dropped 0 bases and J dropped 7; count of bases not matched to a gene: 5. The CDR3 is 15 residues long. Germline-derived CDR1 and CDR2 are SEHNR and FQNEAQ (reference sequence). The chain's CDR3 is CASSLAHGDRGGYTF. The CDR3 DNA reads TGTGCCAGCAGCTTAGCCCACGGGGACAGGGGTGGCTACACCTTC.

As DNA, the CDR3 is TGTGCCAGCAGAGTGTATGGAGACGAAATCGAAAAACTGTTTTTT. It encodes CASRVYGDEIEKLFF. The chain couples TRBV5-4 to TRBJ1-4; D not resolved. V was trimmed by 5 bases and J by 8 bases, leaving 19 bases between them. Germline CDR1 is SGHNT and CDR2 is YYREEE (reference sequence). This CDR3 has 15 amino acids.

This chain connects TRBV7-9 to TRBJ2-7; D perhaps matches TRBD2 (6 bases). V dropped 5 bases and J dropped 4 bases, with 12 bases sitting between them. Germline values: CDR1 SEHNR, CDR2 FQNEAQ (reference sequence). The CDR3 is 13 amino acids. CDR3 amino acids: CASSQDAGYEQYF. The CDR3 nucleotides read TGTGCCAGCAGCCAGGACGCGGGGTACGAGCAGTACTTC.

The chain couples TRBV30 to TRBJ1-6; D is uncertain. V lost 6 bases to trimming and J lost 8 bases, with 14 bases between them. Germline lookup yields CDR1 GTSNPN and CDR2 SVGIG (reference sequence). The CDR3 runs 13 residues. CDR3 coding DNA: TGTGCCTGCGCTAGAAACCCTGATTCACCCCTCCACTTT. It yields the protein CACARNPDSPLHF.

In its sample, this clone was seen a few times. This chain links TRBV28 with TRBJ1-2, with D maybe TRBD1 (5 bases). Deletions cut 3 bases from V and 5 bases from J, with 19 bases between. This CDR3 spans 16 amino acids. The germline V gene has CDR1 MDHEN and CDR2 SYDVKM. CDR3 region: CASSLGGGEARYGYTF. The CDR3 nucleotides read TGTGCCAGCAGTTTGGGGGGAGGGGAGGCACGGTATGGCTACACCTTC.

The chain couples TRBV29-1 to TRBJ2-1, with D uncertain. There are 15 residues in the CDR3. V dropped 2 bases and J dropped 4 bases, with 15 bases sitting between them. Germline CDR1 and CDR2: SQVTM and ANQGSEA. Here the CDR3 DNA reads TGCAGCGTTGAAACCCCGACATCCCTTTACAATGAGCAGTTCTTC. Protein product: CSVETPTSLYNEQFF.

In this sample, this clone turned up once. V is TRBV7-8 and J is TRBJ1-2; 7 bases agree with TRBD1. The junction had 4 bases not matched to a gene; V was cut back by 1 base and J by 2 bases. This CDR3 contains 15 residues. Per germline, CDR1 SGHVS and CDR2 FQNEAQ. The CDR3 sequence is CASSLEGQTNYGYTF. The CDR3 nucleotides are TGTGCCAGCAGCTTAGAGGGACAGACGAACTATGGCTACACCTTC.

The V call is TRBV19, the J call TRBJ1-2; D call uncertain. The CDR3 consists of 13 residues. V was pared by 4 bases and J by 4 bases, with 10 bases between. Germline V gene sequence: CDR1 LNHDA, CDR2 SQIVND (reference sequence). CDR3 bases: TGTGCCAGTAGTACCCAGGTTGGCTATGGCTACACCTTC. It codes for CASSTQVGYGYTF. The complete variable domain, with remaining parts taken from reference TRBV19 and TRBJ1-2, reads DGGITQSPKYLFRKEGQNVTLSCEQNLNHDAMYWYRQDPGQGLRLIYYSQIVNDFQKGDIAEGYSVSREKKESFPLTVTSAQKNPTAFYLCASSTQVGYGYTFGSGTRLTVV.

This clone was picked up a small number of times. The V and J genes are TRBV21-1 and TRBJ1-5. TRBV21-1 is an annotated pseudogene. The CDR3 has 16 residues. CDR3 coding DNA: TGTGCCAGCAGCCCTAGGAGGCCAGTTGGCAATCAGCCCCAGCATTTT. Translating it yields CASSPRRPVGNQPQHF.

The chain employs TRBV6-6 and TRBJ1-5; 8 positions agree with TRBD1. The V gene's germline CDR1 is MNHNY and CDR2 SVGAGI (reference sequence). V trimming: 5 bases; J trimming: 0 bases; junction bases outside the gene matches: 0. The CDR3 contains 14 residues. The CDR3 nucleotides read TGTGCCAGCAGTGGACAGGGTAGCAATCAGCCCCAGCATTTT. Translating gives CASSGQGSNQPQHF.

The rearrangement joins TRBV3-1 (or the pseudogene TRBV3-2) to TRBJ2-5; D is uncertain. Germline loops: CDR1 LGHDT, CDR2 YNNKEL (reference sequence). CDR3 size: 14 residues. V was pared by 0 bases and J by 3 bases, with 8 bases between. The CDR3 loop is CASSQELPEETQYF. The CDR3 DNA reads as TGTGCCAGCAGCCAAGAGCTTCCGGAAGAGACCCAGTACTTC.

This chain uses TRBV7-6 with TRBJ1-3, with 9 bases lining up with TRBD1. CDR3 size: 16 residues. CDR1 is SGHVS and CDR2 is FNYEAQ in the germline V gene. V dropped 5 bases and J dropped 0; count of bases not matched to a gene: 5. CDR3: CASSRQGGFSGNTIYF. In DNA form, the CDR3 reads TGTGCCAGCAGCAGACAGGGGGGGTTCTCTGGAAACACCATATATTTT.

V and J are TRBV28 and TRBJ1-1, with TRBD1 identical over 8 bases. Germline assignment: CDR1 MDHEN and CDR2 SYDVKM. The CDR3 is made up of 14 amino acids. V shed 6 bases and J 11 bases; nucleotides not matched to a gene: 14. The chain's CDR3 is CASSHPSLRGRAFF. The CDR3 nucleotides are TGTGCCAGCAGCCATCCATCTCTCAGGGGGCGGGCTTTCTTT.

V is TRBV7-9 and J is TRBJ1-2, with 8 bases aligning to TRBD1. V trimming: 5 bases; J trimming: 8 bases; junction bases outside the gene matches: 19. CDR1 and CDR2 from the germline V gene are SEHNR and FQNEAQ (reference sequence). The length of the CDR3 is 17 residues. The CDR3 region is CASSPSPLLQGAKGYTF. The DNA for the CDR3 is TGTGCCAGCAGCCCATCCCCCCTTCTTCAGGGGGCGAAAGGCTACACCTTC.

The gene calls are TRBV7-9 and TRBJ2-5; D might be TRBD2 (5 bases). The V gene's germline CDR1 is SEHNR and CDR2 FQNEAQ (reference sequence). This CDR3 has 14 residues. V was pared by 1 base and J by 4 bases, with 10 bases between. The CDR3 region has the DNA TGTGCCAGCAGCTTAGTGCTAGCTTTAGAGACCCAGTACTTC. It specifies CASSLVLALETQYF.

In DNA, the CDR3 is TGTGCCAGCAGGGACAGGACCTACGAGCAGTACTTC. Protein sequence: CASRDRTYEQYF. This chain joins TRBV6-5 and TRBJ2-7; TRBD1 agrees at 7 bases. Trimming at V came to 6 bases and at J to 2 bases, leaving 1 base not matched to a gene. The CDR3 extends over 12 amino acids. Germline CDR1 and CDR2: MNHEY and SVGAGI.

This chain joins TRBV2 and TRBJ1-2, with a possible D match to TRBD1 (5 bases). The V end lost 7 bases, the J end lost 4 bases, and 10 bases lay between the germline ends. The length of the CDR3 is 12 residues. CDR1 and CDR2 (germline): SNHLY, FYNNEI. The CDR3 region has the DNA TGTGCCAGCAAAGACAGTGTCTATGGCTACACCTTC. This codes for CASKDSVYGYTF.

The chain has TRBV5-6 and TRBJ1-6; 7 nucleotides agree with TRBD1. J was trimmed by 4 bases and V by 5 bases; bases with no gene match: 12. From germline, CDR1 is SGHDT and CDR2 YYEEEE. CDR3 length: 17 amino acids. The CDR3 DNA follows: TGTGCCAGCAGTTTCATGAGGACAGGAGGTTATAATTCACCCCTCCACTTT. It translates to CASSFMRTGGYNSPLHF.

The genes are TRBV30 and TRBJ2-1; 7 bases map to TRBD1. Looked up from germline, CDR1 is GTSNPN and CDR2 is SVGIG (reference sequence). The CDR3 is 14 residues long. V lost 0 bases, J lost 7 bases, and 6 bases stayed unmatched. As DNA, the CDR3 is TGTGCCTGGAGTGTGCTAGGGGGCTGGAATGAGCAGTTCTTC. Protein: CAWSVLGGWNEQFF.

The chain links TRBV30 to TRBJ1-2; tentatively, D is TRBD1 (6 bases). Trimming left V 2 bases short and J 2 bases short, with 9 bases between. This CDR3 has 13 residues. Germline CDR1 reads GTSNPN; CDR2 reads SVGIG (reference sequence). This CDR3 reads CAWSSGQNYGYTF. CDR3 bases: TGTGCCTGGAGTTCCGGACAGAACTATGGCTACACCTTC. The variable domain in full, with the rest retrieved from reference TRBV30 and TRBJ1-2, is SQTIHQWPATLVQPVGSPLSLECTVEGTSNPNLYWYRQAAGRGLQLLFYSVGIGQISSEVPQNLSASRPQDRQFILSSKKLLLSDSGFYLCAWSSGQNYGYTFGSGTRLTVV.

This chain joins TRBV28 and TRBJ1-1; tentative D call: TRBD1 (6 bases). This CDR3 has 13 residues. Germline V gene data show CDR1 as MDHEN and CDR2 as SYDVKM. V gave up 8 bases and J gave up 2 bases, with 12 bases separating them. The CDR3 coding sequence is TGTGCCAGCTTTCAGGGGAAAAACACTGAAGCTTTCTTT. It encodes CASFQGKNTEAFF.

J is TRBJ1-5 and V is TRBV5-8; tentatively, D is TRBD1 (6 bases). In germline, CDR1 is SGHTS, CDR2 YDEGEE. The length of the CDR3 is 15 residues. Trimming stripped 1 base from V and 2 bases from J, with 10 bases between. In nucleotides, the CDR3 is TGTGCCAGCAGCTTGCGGGGGGCGGGCAATCAGCCCCAGCATTTT. Translation gives CASSLRGAGNQPQHF.

The chain combines TRBV10-3 with TRBJ2-1, with 7 nucleotides matching TRBD1. V trimming: 6 bases; J trimming: 1 base; junction bases outside the gene matches: 6. The CDR3 contains 15 residues. Germline-derived CDR1 and CDR2 are ENHRY and SYGVKD. CDR3 sequence: CAIRGEDRSYNEQFF. CDR3 sequence (DNA): TGTGCCATCAGGGGTGAGGACAGGTCCTACAATGAGCAGTTCTTC.